Shown below are 31 T cell receptor beta chains from a single sample sequenced in a study of beta chain features in type 1 diabetes. The study reverse transcribed the entire isolated RNA, so it sequenced expressed TCRB transcripts. Profiling relied on immunoSEQ multiplex PCR, and the TCRdb table lists in-frame clones only, not all of them. The sample holds 250,000 to 350,000 clones, 12% to 15% seen once. The sequencing input was central memory CD4+ T cells from blood. These receptors all come from a man aged 30 to 39 in good health.

This clone turned up a few times. The V call is TRBV5-4, the J call TRBJ2-7; the D gene could be TRBD1 or TRBD2 (5 bases each). CDR3 length: 12 residues. Deletions cut 4 bases from V and 4 bases from J, with 9 bases between. Germline V gene data show CDR1 as SGHNT and CDR2 as YYREEE (reference sequence). In DNA, the CDR3 is TGTGCCAGCAGCCGGGACGAGTACGAGCAGTACGTC. Translating gives CASSRDEYEQYV.

This clone was observed a few times. This sequence joins TRBV7-9 and TRBJ2-6; D remains unclear. V was cut by 3 bases and J by 2 bases, with 5 bases left in between. CDR3 length: 14 amino acids. Germline-derived CDR1 and CDR2 are SEHNR and FQNEAQ (reference sequence). The CDR3 here is CASSLVAGANVLTF. Here the CDR3 DNA reads TGTGCCAGCAGCTTGGTCGCTGGGGCCAACGTCCTGACTTTC.

This clone was counted a few times. The chain joins TRBV14 to TRBJ1-1; D is ambiguous. Trimming pared 1 base from V and 11 bases from J, leaving 14 bases between. This CDR3 has 13 residues. Germline V gives CDR1 SGHDN, CDR2 FVKESK. The CDR3 nucleotides read TGTGCCAGCAGCCAAGCCGTAGGTCCCCTGGCTTTCTTT. Translated: CASSQAVGPLAFF.

The sample holds a few counts of this clone. The V call is TRBV5-4, the J call TRBJ2-2, with 8 nucleotides matching TRBD1. Per germline, CDR1 SGHNT and CDR2 YYREEE (reference sequence). The CDR3 sequence is 15 residues long. The V gene end was trimmed by 0 bases and the J gene end by 7 bases; junction bases not matched to a gene: 5. The CDR3 DNA is TGTGCCAGCAGCTTGGACAGGGGGTCCAACGGGGAGCTGTTTTTT. It specifies CASSLDRGSNGELFF.

In this sample, this clone turned up a few times. V is TRBV19 and J is TRBJ1-1; D gene unclear. CDR3 length: 13 residues. The V and J ends lost 6 bases and 2 bases respectively, with 10 bases between them. Germline V gene lookup returns CDR1 LNHDA and CDR2 SQIVND (reference sequence). The CDR3 reads CASRALSNTEAFF. The CDR3 DNA reads TGTGCCAGTAGGGCCCTAAGTAACACTGAAGCTTTCTTT.

This clone has a count of ten or more. The DNA of the CDR3 is TGTGCCAGCGGGACAGCGCTCAATCAGCCCCAGCATTTT. Translated: CASGTALNQPQHF. The chain combines TRBV6-1 with TRBJ1-5; 7 bases line up with TRBD1. Germline-derived CDR1 and CDR2 are MNHNS and SASEGT. Germline trimming cut 8 bases from V and 3 bases from J; bases unmatched to any gene: 4. The length of the CDR3 is 13 residues.

The J gene is TRBJ2-3, the V gene TRBV27; D tentatively reads TRBD1 or TRBD2 (5 bases each). Trimming stripped 2 bases from V and 4 bases from J, with 10 bases between. The germline V gene has CDR1 MNHEY and CDR2 SMNVEV (reference sequence). This CDR3 spans 14 amino acids. The CDR3: CASSLNGAADTQYF. The CDR3 DNA sequence: TGTGCCAGCAGTTTAAACGGGGCAGCAGATACGCAGTATTTT.

Note on this clone: One end of the junction is discordant with germline, which a read error may explain. The rearrangement uses TRBV2 and TRBJ2-2; 9 bases are a match to TRBD1. Looked up from germline, CDR1 is SNHLY and CDR2 is FYNNEI. The length of the CDR3 is 15 residues. The CDR3 nucleotides read TGTACCAGCAGTAAAGGACAGGGGCTAACCGGGGAGCTGTTTTTT. Encoded protein: CTSSKGQGLTGELFF.

This clone was counted many times. The J gene is TRBJ2-1, the V gene TRBV27; TRBD1 aligns across 7 bases. Germline lookup yields CDR1 MNHEY and CDR2 SMNVEV (reference sequence). The V gene end was trimmed by 2 bases and the J gene end by 5 bases; junction bases not matched to a gene: 6. There are 15 residues in the CDR3. The DNA of the CDR3 is TGTGCCAGCAGTTTAGACAGGGTCAAAAACAATGAGCAGTTCTTC. This encodes CASSLDRVKNNEQFF.

In its sample, this clone was seen a few times. The CDR3 region is CASSRETQGLGYTF. CDR3 in DNA: TGCGCCAGCAGCAGAGAAACACAGGGTTTAGGCTACACCTTC. The chain joins TRBV5-1 to TRBJ1-2; TRBD1 might be the D (6 bases). The CDR3 has 14 amino acids. The germline V gene has CDR1 SGHRS and CDR2 YFSETQ. V lost 4 bases and J 8 bases, leaving 18 bases between the germline ends. The complete variable domain, with remaining parts taken from reference TRBV5-1 and TRBJ1-2, reads KAGVTQTPRYLIKTRGQQVTLSCSPISGHRSVSWYQQTPGQGLQFLFEYFSETQRNKGNFPGRFSGRQFSNSRSEMNVSTLELGDSALYLCASSRETQGLGYTFGSGTRLTVV.

This clone was observed at least ten times. V and J are TRBV28 and TRBJ2-3; tentatively, D is TRBD1 (6 bases). Germline-derived CDR1 and CDR2 are MDHEN and SYDVKM. The CDR3 spans 12 residues. Trimming left V 6 bases short and J 6 bases short, with 10 bases between. CDR3 sequence reads: CASSTTGDTQYF. In nucleotides, the CDR3 is TGTGCCAGCAGCACTACAGGGGATACGCAGTATTTT.

This clone has only a few counts. The rearrangement uses TRBV6-5 and TRBJ2-1; no definite D call. Germline V CDR1 and CDR2: MNHEY, SVGAGI. CDR3 length: 12 amino acids. Trimming took 6 bases from V and 12 from J, leaving 15 bases between them. The CDR3 DNA is TGTGCCAGCAGACAAGGGCTAATGAGGCAGTTCTTC. Translating gives CASRQGLMRQFF.

The CDR3 protein is CASSWGAEKDTQYF. The CDR3 DNA reads TGCGCCAGCAGCTGGGGGGCCGAGAAGGATACGCAGTATTTT. The chain couples TRBV5-1 to TRBJ2-3; either TRBD1 or TRBD2 may supply D (6 bases each). CDR3 length: 14 amino acids. Between the trimmed V and J ends, which lost 3 bases and 6 bases, there was a span of 14 bases. Germline lookup yields CDR1 SGHRS and CDR2 YFSETQ.

V and J are TRBV5-1 and TRBJ2-5; either TRBD1 or TRBD2 may fit D (7 bases each). Trimming took off 1 base at V and 3 bases at J, with 13 bases between the two ends. Germline values: CDR1 SGHRS, CDR2 YFSETQ. The CDR3 has 15 amino acids. The CDR3 bases are TGCGCCAGCAGCTTGAACCCAGGGGGGGAAGAGACCCAGTACTTC. Translated: CASSLNPGGEETQYF. Looking up the rest from reference TRBV5-1 and TRBJ2-5 gives the full variable domain: KAGVTQTPRYLIKTRGQQVTLSCSPISGHRSVSWYQQTPGQGLQFLFEYFSETQRNKGNFPGRFSGRQFSNSRSEMNVSTLELGDSALYLCASSLNPGGEETQYFGPGTRLLVL.

This clone has a handful of counts. This sequence joins TRBV7-2 and TRBJ2-2; 11 positions agree with TRBD2. CDR3 length equals 16 residues. Germline values: CDR1 SGHTA, CDR2 FQGNSA. V lost 5 bases, J lost 4 bases, and 6 bases stayed unmatched. The CDR3 nucleotides read TGTGCCAGCAGCGGTACTAGCGGGAGTCTCACCGGGGAGCTGTTTTTT. Protein product: CASSGTSGSLTGELFF.

CDR3 sequence: CASSPGTGEDGYTF. The CDR3 DNA reads as TGTGCCAGCAGCCCGGGGACAGGGGAAGATGGCTACACCTTC. V gene TRBV11-1 combines with J gene TRBJ1-2, with 10 bases identical to TRBD1. V was clipped by 5 bases and J by 6 bases; unmatched bases: 6. Germline V gene lookup returns CDR1 SGHAT and CDR2 FQDESV (reference sequence). The CDR3 is 14 residues long.

This sequence joins TRBV5-4 and TRBJ1-1, with a tentative D call TRBD1 (5 bases). The germline gives CDR1 SGHNT, CDR2 YYREEE (reference sequence). This CDR3 comprises 15 residues. V lost 3 bases to trimming and J lost 1 base, with 13 bases between them. CDR3 DNA sequence: TGTGCCAGCAGCTCGGGGGGAGGCCAGAACACTGAAGCTTTCTTT. The encoded protein is CASSSGGGQNTEAFF.

This clone has a handful of counts. The gene calls are TRBV5-1 and TRBJ2-1; D perhaps matches TRBD2 (6 bases). CDR1 and CDR2 from the germline V gene are SGHRS and YFSETQ. Deletions cut 5 bases from V and 0 bases from J, with 15 bases between. The CDR3 has 16 amino acids. The CDR3 loop is CASSNAGFSSYNEQFF. DNA for the CDR3: TGCGCCAGCAGTAACGCGGGGTTTAGCTCCTACAATGAGCAGTTCTTC.

This clone was recorded many times. The chain couples TRBV4-1 to TRBJ2-2; tentatively, D is TRBD1 (6 bases). V gave up 8 bases and J gave up 4 bases, with 14 bases separating them. CDR1 is MGHRA, CDR2 YSYEKL, per germline. The CDR3 is made up of 14 amino acids. This chain's CDR3 is CASHLQGGTGELFF. The CDR3 coding sequence is TGCGCCAGCCATCTTCAAGGGGGCACCGGGGAGCTGTTTTTT.

The J gene is TRBJ1-2, the V gene TRBV15; no clear D gene. CDR3 length equals 14 residues. The ends were cut back, 3 bases at V and 8 bases at J, with 16 bases in the middle. Germline V gene lookup returns CDR1 LNHNV and CDR2 YYDKDF (reference sequence). The CDR3 loop is CATSRGQGHEGYTF. The CDR3 coding sequence is TGTGCCACCAGCAGGGGCCAAGGGCATGAAGGCTACACCTTC.

The chain joins TRBV19 to TRBJ1-2; possible D gene TRBD1, 5 bases. CDR1 and CDR2 (germline): LNHDA, SQIVND (reference sequence). V gave up 4 bases and J gave up 6 bases, with 21 bases separating them. This CDR3 spans 16 amino acids. The CDR3 here is CASSRTGTKIADGYTF. CDR3 nucleotide sequence: TGTGCCAGTAGTAGGACCGGGACGAAGATAGCCGATGGCTACACCTTC.

The table lists this clone with a few counts. The V gene is TRBV7-2, the J gene TRBJ2-1; 13 bases are shared with TRBD2. V was pared by 5 bases and J by 3 bases, with 7 bases of the junction left unmatched. This CDR3 comprises 17 residues. CDR1 SGHTA and CDR2 FQGNSA come from the germline V gene. CDR3 in DNA: TGTGCCAGCAGCCCCCCCCGGACTAGCGGGAGCTACAATGAGCAGTTCTTC. It encodes CASSPPRTSGSYNEQFF.

This clone was detected ten times or more. This chain links TRBV5-1 with TRBJ2-7, with TRBD2 identical over 11 bases. This CDR3 is 14 amino acids long. The J segment lost 6 bases and the V segment lost 2 bases, leaving 4 bases of the junction unmatched. Germline values: CDR1 SGHRS, CDR2 YFSETQ. CDR3 amino acids: CASSLTGTSGEQYV. DNA of the CDR3: TGCGCCAGCAGCTTAACCGGGACTAGCGGCGAGCAGTACGTC.

V gene TRBV18 combines with J gene TRBJ2-5; unclear D gene. The CDR3 loop spans 12 amino acids. The V end was cut by 8 bases, the J end by 3 bases, with 10 bases between. Germline CDR1 reads KGHSH; CDR2 reads LQKENI. The CDR3 reads CASAGQEETQYF. CDR3 bases: TGTGCCAGCGCTGGGCAGGAAGAGACCCAGTACTTC.

The CDR3 spells CAWSLGPTETQYF. The CDR3 DNA reads TGTGCCTGGAGTTTAGGGCCCACAGAGACCCAGTACTTC. The V gene is TRBV30, the J gene TRBJ2-5; no firm D call. The ends were cut back, 2 bases at V and 4 bases at J, with 11 bases in the middle. CDR3 length equals 13 residues. Germline V gene lookup returns CDR1 GTSNPN and CDR2 SVGIG (reference sequence).

This clone was counted a few times. V and J are TRBV6-5 and TRBJ2-2, with unresolved D. Germline V gene sequence: CDR1 MNHEY, CDR2 SVGAGI. Trimming cost V 5 bases and J 5 bases, with 6 bases left between them. The CDR3 length is 12 residues. The CDR3 region is CASSALTGELFF. The CDR3 DNA reads TGTGCCAGCAGTGCGCTTACCGGGGAGCTGTTTTTT.

The chain is built from TRBV2 and TRBJ2-2; 9 bases are shared with TRBD2. CDR1 is SNHLY and CDR2 is FYNNEI in the germline V gene. The CDR3 has 14 amino acids. The CDR3 DNA sequence: TGTGCGACGATAGCGGGAGCGAACACCGGGGAGCTGTTTTTT. Encoded protein: CATIAGANTGELFF.

In its sample, this clone was seen a few times. The CDR3 spells CASSMDRDLTYNEQFF. The CDR3 coding sequence is TGTGCCAGCAGCATGGACCGGGACCTTACCTACAATGAGCAGTTCTTC. The chain uses TRBV7-2 and TRBJ2-1; possibly TRBD1 or TRBD2 for D (5 bases each). The CDR3 spans 16 residues. Germline-derived CDR1 and CDR2 are SGHTA and FQGNSA. Between the trimmed V and J ends, which lost 5 bases and 2 bases, there was a span of 16 bases.

This clone has just a few counts. V gene TRBV6-1 combines with J gene TRBJ2-5; 7 bases line up with TRBD2. The CDR3 spans 16 residues. Losses at the gene ends were 2 bases for V and 3 bases for J; bases not matched to a gene: 9. CDR1 is MNHNS, CDR2 SASEGT, per germline. Here the CDR3 DNA reads TGTGCCAGCAGTGAATCGGGCGGGGGAACGAAAGAGACCCAGTACTTC. This sequence encodes CASSESGGGTKETQYF.

The V gene is TRBV4-3, the J gene TRBJ2-1; TRBD1 might be the D (6 bases). Germline V lookup: CDR1 LGHNA, CDR2 YSLEER. V was cut by 0 bases and J by 8 bases, with 8 bases left in between. The CDR3 contains 13 residues. The CDR3, as DNA: TGCGCCAGCAGCCAAGAACAGGGAGATGAGCAGTTCTTC. It specifies CASSQEQGDEQFF.

CDR3 loop: CASSLDGETQYF. CDR3 nucleotides: TGTGCCAGCAGCTTAGACGGAGAGACCCAGTACTTC. The chain uses TRBV13 and TRBJ2-5; the D is unclear. The CDR3 sequence is 12 residues long. Germline CDR1 PRHDT, CDR2 FYEKMQ (reference sequence). Trimming removed 1 base at V and 4 bases at J, with 4 bases between. Variable domain in full (rest from reference TRBV13 and TRBJ2-5): AAGVIQSPRHLIKEKRETATLKCYPIPRHDTVYWYQQGPGQDPQFLISFYEKMQSDKGSIPDRFSAQQFSDYHSELNMSSLELGDSALYFCASSLDGETQYFGPGTRLLVL.